This TCR beta chain was captured in a study of T cells in Graves' hyperthyroidism and ophthalmopathy. Findings of the study overall: Blood samples included most of the expanded thyroid clonotypes exceeding 0.001. Stable hyperthyroidism and ophthalmopathy were separated using 13 V-J signatures. Ophthalmopathy, which appeared later, was predicted by the model a median 6.5 months before onset.

With respect to this clonotype: Its antigen is not known.

Germline V gene lookup returns CDR1 SGHAT and CDR2 FQDESV (reference sequence). The length of the CDR3 is 17 residues. The ends lost 1 base at V and 5 bases at J; junction bases unmatched: 10. RNA transcripts served as the template for amplifying TCR beta CDR3 regions. The HTBI primer set was used in a first-round RT-PCR of the TCR CDR3. In TCRdb, the multiplex PCR reads were re-called with MiXCR into one record per CDR3 protein. The sample gives 540,000 or so distinct CDR3 sequences, under 60% of which show up once; over 15% is in the top ten. V gene TRBV11-1 combines with J gene TRBJ2-5; 10 bases fit TRBD2. The clonotype was recovered from an adult woman with Graves' disease, either hyperthyroidism or ophthalmopathy (not recorded which). The specimen sequenced was peripheral blood or thyroid tissue (not recorded which). The CDR3 region has the DNA TGTGCCAGCAGCTTAGATGAGTCGCTAGCGGGAGTGGAGACCCAGTACTTC. Amino acid sequence: CASSLDESLAGVETQYF. The full variable domain, with the rest looked up from reference TRBV11-1 and TRBJ2-5, is EAEVAQSPRYKITEKSQAVAFWCDPISGHATLYWYRQILGQGPELLVQFQDESVVDDSQLPKDRFSAERLKGVDSTLKIQPAELGDSAMYLCASSLDESLAGVETQYFGPGTRLLVL.